The 18 T cell receptor beta chains reported below all come from one sample, sequenced in a study of Ad26.COV2.S vaccination and SARS-CoV-2 variants. The table came from immunoSEQ multiplex PCR; TCRdb's copy has only in-frame clones and leaves some out. The data show around 420,000 clones, roughly 90% seen once. Treatment of the sample: about 20 received Ad26.COV2.S at low or high dose, single or two shots; 5 received placebo; per-sample allocation not given. All samples were drawn on day 63, counting from the first vaccine or placebo injection. The specimen was peripheral blood, collected in a trial of Ad26.COV2.S vaccine versus placebo. The origin of the receptors is a person between 18 and 59 years old who received the Ad26.COV2.S COVID-19 vaccine or a placebo.

This clone was observed a handful of times. The CDR3 protein is CASSQSSGGPTDTQYF. Written as DNA, the CDR3 is TGTGCCAGCTCACAGAGCTCGGGGGGACCCACAGATACGCAGTATTTT. The J gene is TRBJ2-3, the V gene TRBV18, with 7 bases that match TRBD2. V lost 4 bases to trimming and J lost 2 bases; unmatched junction nucleotides: 9. In germline, CDR1 is KGHSH, CDR2 LQKENI. The CDR3 is 16 amino acids.

The chain is built from TRBV5-5 and TRBJ2-4; D may correspond to TRBD1 or TRBD2 (6 bases each). V was trimmed by 1 base and J by 3 bases, leaving 14 bases between them. Germline-derived CDR1 and CDR2 are SGHKS and YYEKEE (reference sequence). The CDR3 is 16 residues long. In DNA, the CDR3 is TGTGCCAGCAGCTTGAAGGGGGGAGAAGACAAAAACATTCAGTACTTC. It translates to CASSLKGGEDKNIQYF.

V and J are TRBV5-1 and TRBJ2-7, with 15 bases identical to TRBD2. The CDR3 is 17 amino acids. The V segment lost 4 bases and the J segment 2 bases; nucleotides outside the gene matches: 7. Germline V CDR1 and CDR2: SGHRS, YFSETQ. CDR3 coding DNA: TGCGCCAGCAGCCCCGGGACTAGCGGGGGGCCTACCTACGAGCAGTACTTC. It codes for CASSPGTSGGPTYEQYF.

V usage is TRBV7-9 and J usage is TRBJ1-1; D not certain. The CDR3 has 11 amino acids. Germline CDR1 and CDR2: SEHNR and FQNEAQ (reference sequence). Trimming took off 4 bases at V and 5 bases at J, with 5 bases between the two ends. CDR3 protein: CASSSRTEAFF. CDR3 sequence (DNA): TGTGCCAGCAGCTCCCGTACTGAAGCTTTCTTT.

V and J are TRBV9 and TRBJ2-4, with D unresolved. V was shortened by 4 bases and J by 0 bases, with 20 bases between the two germline ends. CDR3 length: 18 residues. CDR1 is SGDLS, CDR2 YYNGEE, per germline. Here the CDR3 DNA reads TGTGCCAGCAGCCCTGGACGTGGATTAAGCGTAGCCAAAAACATTCAGTACTTC. Protein product: CASSPGRGLSVAKNIQYF.

The J gene is TRBJ1-1, the V gene TRBV15; D is unresolved. This CDR3 has 15 residues. Germline lookup yields CDR1 LNHNV and CDR2 YYDKDF (reference sequence). The V and J ends lost 0 bases and 1 base respectively, with 9 bases between them. Written as DNA, the CDR3 is TGTGCCACCAGCAGAGATTATGCGGCGAACACTGAAGCTTTCTTT. Its translation is CATSRDYAANTEAFF.

This sequence joins TRBV6-1 and TRBJ2-7; D possibly corresponds to TRBD1 (6 bases). Germline lookup yields CDR1 MNHNS and CDR2 SASEGT. The CDR3 loop spans 18 amino acids. Trimming took 1 base from V and 3 from J, leaving 22 bases between them. The CDR3 region is CASSEGGYGQLFLYEQYF. CDR3 coding DNA: TGTGCCAGCAGTGAAGGGGGCTATGGACAGCTCTTCCTCTACGAGCAGTACTTC.

The genes are TRBV7-9 and TRBJ2-3; TRBD2 matches at 7 bases. V trimming: 5 bases; J trimming: 2 bases; junction bases outside the gene matches: 13. The CDR3 runs 17 residues. Germline V gives CDR1 SEHNR, CDR2 FQNEAQ (reference sequence). The CDR3 bases are TGTGCCAGCAGCCCCCGGACTCTAGCGGAATTCACAGATACGCAGTATTTT. Translating gives CASSPRTLAEFTDTQYF.

The rearrangement joins TRBV6-6 to TRBJ2-1, with no clear D. Trimming left V 1 base short and J 0 bases short, with 7 bases between. Germline-derived CDR1 and CDR2 are MNHNY and SVGAGI (reference sequence). The CDR3 runs to 15 residues. Here the CDR3 DNA reads TGTGCCAGCAGTTACTACGGAAGCTCCTACAATGAGCAGTTCTTC. Residues: CASSYYGSSYNEQFF.

J is TRBJ2-2 and V is TRBV30; D remains ambiguous. The germline V and J ends were trimmed by 2 bases and 1 base, with 5 bases remaining between them. The CDR3 runs to 13 residues. The germline CDR1 and CDR2 sequences are GTSNPN and SVGIG (reference sequence). CDR3 amino acids: CAWSPRNTGELFF. The CDR3 DNA follows: TGTGCCTGGAGTCCCCGGAACACCGGGGAGCTGTTTTTT.

The rearrangement links TRBV19 to TRBJ1-2; no definite D call. The germline CDR1 and CDR2 sequences are LNHDA and SQIVND (reference sequence). The germline V and J ends were trimmed by 2 bases and 4 bases, with 8 bases remaining between them. The CDR3 has 13 amino acids. CDR3 DNA sequence: TGTGCCAGTAGTATAAACAGCCGCTATGGCTACACCTTC. This encodes CASSINSRYGYTF.

This chain uses TRBV12-3 or TRBV12-4 with TRBJ2-5, with no clear D. The V end lost 5 bases, the J end lost 3 bases, and 7 bases lay between the germline ends. The CDR3 extends over 12 amino acids. The CDR3 region has the DNA TGTGCCAGCAGTGTGTCCAAAGAGACCCAGTACTTC. Translated, it gives CASSVSKETQYF.

The chain couples TRBV6-5 to TRBJ2-7, with TRBD1 as a possible D gene (6 bases). Germline values: CDR1 MNHEY, CDR2 SVGAGI. V lost 4 bases and J lost 6, with 16 bases in between. The CDR3 is 14 residues long. This chain's CDR3 is CASSWALQGGEQYF. The CDR3 coding sequence is TGTGCCAGCAGTTGGGCCTTACAGGGTGGCGAGCAGTACTTC.

This clone was observed a single time. This sequence joins TRBV7-4 and TRBJ1-5, with a weak D call TRBD1 (5 bases). The CDR3 spans 15 residues. V lost 5 bases, J lost 6 bases, and 17 bases lay in between. The germline gives CDR1 SGHVT, CDR2 SQSDAQ. The CDR3 bases are TGTGCCAGCAGCGCAGAGAAAGGGGTGCGTCAGCCCCAGCATTTT. Protein sequence: CASSAEKGVRQPQHF.

The chain links TRBV7-9 to TRBJ2-7; 8 positions match TRBD2. Germline loops: CDR1 SEHNR, CDR2 FQNEAQ (reference sequence). The CDR3 runs to 14 residues. Trimming took 5 bases from V and 4 from J; bases not matched to a gene: 7. The CDR3 sequence: CASSPREGWYEQYF. The CDR3 nucleotides are TGTGCCAGCAGCCCTCGGGAGGGCTGGTACGAGCAGTACTTC.

The V call is TRBV4-3, the J call TRBJ1-6, with D unclear. Germline CDR1 reads LGHNA; CDR2 reads YSLEER. The CDR3 is 15 amino acids. V lost 0 bases, J lost 9 bases, and 12 bases lay in between. In nucleotides, the CDR3 is TGCGCCAGCAGCCAAGACTACAGAAGTGGTTCACCCCTCCACTTT. Translating gives CASSQDYRSGSPLHF.

The rearrangement links TRBV7-2 to TRBJ1-5; no definite D call. CDR1 and CDR2 (germline): SGHTA, FQGNSA. V was shortened by 2 bases and J by 0 bases, with 8 bases between the two germline ends. The CDR3 sequence is 15 residues long. The CDR3 DNA follows: TGTGCCAGCAGCTTAAAGAGTTATAGCAATCAGCCCCAGCATTTT. Its translation: CASSLKSYSNQPQHF.

About this clone itself: The sample carries other DNA sequences with the same CDR3. The genes are TRBV6-6 and TRBJ2-2; the D gene is possibly TRBD2 (7 bases). V was cut by 2 bases and J by 5 bases, with 12 bases left in between. Germline assignment: CDR1 MNHNY and CDR2 SVGAGI (reference sequence). The CDR3 is 15 residues long. CDR3 sequence: CASSYLGGRTGELFF. CDR3 nucleotide sequence: TGTGCCAGCAGTTACCTCGGGGGGCGAACCGGGGAGCTGTTTTTT.